The 29 T cell receptor beta chains presented below share a single source sample, sequenced in a study of cytomegalovirus exposure and HLA in healthy donors. The PCR was carried out with 60 Vbeta primers and 13 Jbeta primers. Profiled with immunoSEQ multiplex PCR; TCRdb holds only in-frame clones, not every one. Here the sample spans about 160,000 clones, roughly 65% being singletons. The sequenced sample was PBMCs. The receptors originated from a man aged 18 to 35 in good health and CMV-seropositive.

The V and J genes are TRBV16 and TRBJ1-5; D ambiguous. Trimming shortened V by 4 bases and J by 0 bases, and 4 bases separated the two germline ends. The CDR3 totals 13 residues. Per germline, CDR1 KGHSY and CDR2 FQNENV. The CDR3 nucleotides read TGTGCCAGCAGCCTCTCTAGCAATCAGCCCCAGCATTTT. Encoded protein: CASSLSSNQPQHF.

The rearrangement links TRBV6-1 to TRBJ1-2; 7 bases are shared with TRBD1. CDR1 MNHNS and CDR2 SASEGT come from the germline V gene. The CDR3 loop spans 14 amino acids. Trimming took 7 bases from V and 4 from J; bases not matched to a gene: 9. CDR3 nucleotide sequence: TGTGCCAGCACCAAAGACAGGGCCCTCTATGGCTACACCTTC. Protein: CASTKDRALYGYTF.

V and J are TRBV19 and TRBJ1-5, with 9 bases that match TRBD1. Germline CDR1 LNHDA, CDR2 SQIVND (reference sequence). With V trimmed by 4 bases and J by 6 bases, 10 bases remained unmatched. This CDR3 is built from 16 residues. The CDR3 nucleotides are TGTGCCAGTAGTACGGGACAGGGACTAGGTCGTCAGCCCCAGCATTTT. It codes for CASSTGQGLGRQPQHF.

Only one count was recorded for this clone. The genes are TRBV6-1 and TRBJ1-4; 9 bases fit TRBD1. The germline V gene has CDR1 MNHNS and CDR2 SASEGT. V lost 9 bases, J lost 13 bases, and 12 bases stayed unmatched. The CDR3 extends over 13 amino acids. The CDR3 is CASSGTGSVRLFF. The CDR3 region has the DNA TGTGCCAGTTCCGGGACAGGGTCCGTTCGACTGTTTTTT.

This sequence joins TRBV20-1 and TRBJ1-2; D not resolved. V lost 1 base to trimming and J lost 7 bases, with 7 bases between them. The CDR3 is 11 residues long. The germline gives CDR1 DFQATT, CDR2 SNEGSKA (reference sequence). The CDR3 coding sequence is TGCAGTGCTAGAGGGTCGGTTGGCTACACCTTC. This gives the protein CSARGSVGYTF.

The genes are TRBV2 and TRBJ1-2; D is unclear. The V end was cut by 3 bases, the J end by 4 bases, with 9 bases between. This CDR3 comprises 13 residues. Germline loops: CDR1 SNHLY, CDR2 FYNNEI. CDR3 sequence: CASSEKRVYGYTF. CDR3 nucleotides: TGTGCCAGCAGTGAGAAGAGGGTCTATGGCTACACCTTC. Full variable domain (remainder filled in from reference TRBV2 and TRBJ1-2): EPEVTQTPSHQVTQMGQEVILRCVPISNHLYFYWYRQILGQKVEFLVSFYNNEISEKSEIFDDQFSVERPDGSNFTLKIRSTKLEDSAMYFCASSEKRVYGYTFGSGTRLTVV.

This clone was seen just once. This rearrangement joins TRBV30 to TRBJ1-2; 12 nucleotides match TRBD1. Germline V gives CDR1 GTSNPN, CDR2 SVGIG (reference sequence). Unmatched junction bases numbered 10, after V lost 4 bases and J lost 7 bases. CDR3 length equals 15 residues. CDR3 nucleotides: TGTGCCTGGATAACCTACCGGGACAGGGGGCTTGGCTACACCTTC. Its translation: CAWITYRDRGLGYTF.

The V and J genes are TRBV30 and TRBJ1-1; TRBD1 aligns across 7 bases. There are 13 residues in the CDR3. Germline values: CDR1 GTSNPN, CDR2 SVGIG (reference sequence). With 3 bases clipped from V and 6 bases from J, the junction kept 7 bases outside the gene matches. The chain's CDR3 is CAWRPGQVAEAFF. As DNA, the CDR3 is TGTGCCTGGAGGCCCGGACAGGTTGCTGAAGCTTTCTTT.

This clone was observed a handful of times. This chain links TRBV10-3 with TRBJ2-2; D may be TRBD2 (5 bases). The CDR3 has 14 residues. The V and J ends lost 1 base and 6 bases respectively, with 9 bases between them. Per the germline V gene, CDR1 is ENHRY and CDR2 is SYGVKD. CDR3 bases: TGTGCCATCAGTGAGTTGTGGACTGCCGGGGAGCTGTTTTTT. It codes for CAISELWTAGELFF.

The gene calls are TRBV5-6 and TRBJ2-7, with 7 nucleotides matching TRBD2. Germline CDR1 is SGHDT and CDR2 is YYEEEE. Losses at the gene ends were 5 bases for V and 0 bases for J; bases not matched to a gene: 5. This CDR3 contains 14 residues. The CDR3 protein is CASSGGVSSYEQYV. The CDR3 region has the DNA TGTGCCAGCAGTGGGGGGGTAAGCTCCTACGAGCAGTACGTC.

The chain is built from TRBV30 and TRBJ1-1; the match to TRBD1 covers 10 bases. This CDR3 spans 16 amino acids. The V gene's germline CDR1 is GTSNPN and CDR2 SVGIG (reference sequence). Unmatched junction bases numbered 10, after V lost 2 bases and J lost 4 bases. This chain's CDR3 is CAWSYLTGTGVTEAFF. Written as DNA, the CDR3 is TGTGCCTGGAGTTACTTGACCGGGACAGGGGTCACTGAAGCTTTCTTT.

The chain combines TRBV5-6 with TRBJ1-1; 7 nucleotides agree with TRBD1. The V gene end was trimmed by 4 bases and the J gene end by 4 bases; junction bases not matched to a gene: 16. Germline V gene sequence: CDR1 SGHDT, CDR2 YYEEEE. This CDR3 contains 17 residues. Here the CDR3 DNA reads TGTGCCAGCAGCCCAAACCGGGACAGCTTTATGGCCACTGAAGCTTTCTTT. It codes for CASSPNRDSFMATEAFF.

The chain has TRBV28 and TRBJ1-2, with TRBD1 as a possible D gene (5 bases). Trimming pared 6 bases from V and 8 bases from J, leaving 13 bases between. The CDR3 runs 12 residues. Germline V gives CDR1 MDHEN, CDR2 SYDVKM. The CDR3, as DNA: TGTGCCAGCAGGGGGTGGGGGGGAGGCTACACCTTC. Protein product: CASRGWGGGYTF.

The chain combines TRBV6-5 with TRBJ1-1, with 7 bases lining up with TRBD1. Losses at the gene ends were 6 bases for V and 6 bases for J; bases not matched to a gene: 13. The V gene's germline CDR1 is MNHEY and CDR2 SVGAGI. The CDR3 is made up of 15 amino acids. CDR3 sequence reads: CASRVTLGTVSEAFF. Written as DNA, the CDR3 is TGTGCCAGCAGAGTTACCCTAGGGACAGTCTCTGAAGCTTTCTTT.

The gene calls are TRBV11-3 and TRBJ1-1, with D tentatively TRBD1 (6 bases). Germline assignment: CDR1 SGHNT and CDR2 YENEEA. V lost 4 bases, J lost 11 bases, and 14 bases lay in between. The CDR3 loop spans 12 amino acids. The CDR3, as DNA: TGTGCCAGCAGCTCTACGCCAGGGGTCGCTTTCTTT. Amino acids: CASSSTPGVAFF.

The V call is TRBV11-2, the J call TRBJ2-2; 7 bases line up with TRBD1. Germline loops: CDR1 SGHAT, CDR2 FQNNGV. Trimming took 5 bases from V and 0 from J; bases not matched to a gene: 3. The CDR3 is 15 residues long. CDR3 sequence (DNA): TGTGCCAGCAGCAAACAGGGGTCGAACACCGGGGAGCTGTTTTTT. This codes for CASSKQGSNTGELFF.

The chain joins TRBV6-1 to TRBJ1-1; tentative D call: TRBD1 (6 bases). The CDR3 sequence is 14 residues long. Between the trimmed V and J ends, which lost 6 bases and 4 bases, there was a span of 15 bases. Germline values: CDR1 MNHNS, CDR2 SASEGT. In DNA form, the CDR3 reads TGTGCCAGCAGGGGAAACAGGGTGGGCACTGAAGCTTTCTTT. This translates into CASRGNRVGTEAFF.

The rearrangement links TRBV28 to TRBJ1-4; 7 bases are shared with TRBD1. CDR1 and CDR2 (germline): MDHEN, SYDVKM. This CDR3 contains 14 residues. V was clipped by 3 bases and J by 4 bases; unmatched bases: 2. The CDR3 sequence: CASSFQGGNEKLFF. The CDR3 DNA reads as TGTGCCAGCAGTTTTCAGGGGGGTAATGAAAAACTGTTTTTT.

The chain combines TRBV28 with TRBJ2-2; D remains ambiguous. This CDR3 is built from 12 residues. V was cut by 6 bases and J by 5 bases, with 7 bases left in between. CDR1 and CDR2 (germline): MDHEN, SYDVKM. CDR3 coding DNA: TGTGCCAGCAGCAAGACTACCGGGGAGCTGTTTTTT. Protein sequence: CASSKTTGELFF.

The chain employs TRBV6-5 and TRBJ1-3; D not resolved. Per germline, CDR1 MNHEY and CDR2 SVGAGI. The CDR3 is 16 residues long. V lost 2 bases, J lost 4 bases, and 15 bases lay in between. The CDR3 coding sequence is TGTGCCAGCAGTTACCACGGAAATGAGGAGGGAAACACCATATATTTT. It yields the protein CASSYHGNEEGNTIYF.

The rearrangement uses TRBV4-2 and TRBJ2-6, with D tentatively TRBD2 (5 bases). CDR3 length: 17 amino acids. The germline V gene encodes CDR1 LGHNA and CDR2 YNFKEQ. With 1 base removed from V and 2 bases from J, the gap between germline ends came to 12 bases. The CDR3 is CASSQGESGTGANVLTF. Here the CDR3 DNA reads TGTGCCAGCAGCCAAGGGGAGTCGGGTACTGGGGCCAACGTCCTGACTTTC.

This chain links TRBV6-1 with TRBJ1-1, with a possible D match to TRBD1 (5 bases). Germline CDR1 is MNHNS and CDR2 is SASEGT. This CDR3 contains 14 residues. Trimming left V 3 bases short and J 2 bases short, with 10 bases between. CDR3 coding DNA: TGTGCCAGCAGTGAGGGGCTGGGTAACACTGAAGCTTTCTTT. Translating it yields CASSEGLGNTEAFF.

This clone was observed a handful of times. The chain uses TRBV4-1 and TRBJ2-1; a possible D gene is TRBD1 (6 bases). Germline loops: CDR1 MGHRA, CDR2 YSYEKL. V lost 4 bases and J 7 bases, leaving 20 bases between the germline ends. CDR3 size: 16 residues. CDR3 region: CASSRAPTGINNEQFF. Written as DNA, the CDR3 is TGCGCCAGCAGCCGCGCCCCGACAGGAATAAATAATGAGCAGTTCTTC.

The count of this clone is one. The J gene is TRBJ1-1, the V gene TRBV19, with a tentative D call TRBD1 (5 bases). V gave up 5 bases and J gave up 5 bases, with 12 bases separating them. The length of the CDR3 is 13 residues. The germline gives CDR1 LNHDA, CDR2 SQIVND (reference sequence). The CDR3 spells CASSAHQGTEAFF. CDR3 bases: TGTGCCAGTAGTGCTCACCAGGGAACTGAAGCTTTCTTT.

V gene TRBV30 combines with J gene TRBJ1-6, with a weak D call TRBD1 (6 bases). Per germline, CDR1 GTSNPN and CDR2 SVGIG (reference sequence). Trimming took off 4 bases at V and 9 bases at J, with 19 bases between the two ends. The CDR3 loop spans 15 amino acids. The CDR3: CAWNQGDMIGSPLHF. DNA for the CDR3: TGTGCCTGGAACCAAGGGGACATGATTGGTTCACCCCTCCACTTT.

CDR3 DNA sequence: TGCGCCAGCAGCTCCAGGACTAGCGGGAGTACTATCACCGGGGAGCTGTTTTTT. It specifies CASSSRTSGSTITGELFF. The chain joins TRBV5-1 to TRBJ2-2; 13 bases agree with TRBD2. Trimming took 3 bases from V and 4 from J; bases not matched to a gene: 9. Germline V gene lookup returns CDR1 SGHRS and CDR2 YFSETQ. CDR3 length equals 18 residues.

There are a few counts of this clone. The rearrangement uses TRBV5-1 and TRBJ2-1; D is unclear. Trimming took 7 bases from V and 6 from J, leaving 17 bases between them. The V gene's germline CDR1 is SGHRS and CDR2 YFSETQ. This CDR3 contains 14 residues. Here the CDR3 reads CASLLPSDSNEQFF. The CDR3 coding sequence is TGCGCCAGCCTTCTACCCTCCGACTCCAATGAGCAGTTCTTC.

This clone appeared a few times. The chain uses TRBV14 and TRBJ2-1, with 7 bases that match TRBD1. J lost 6 bases, V lost 1 base, and 3 bases had no gene match. There are 14 residues in the CDR3. CDR1 is SGHDN and CDR2 is FVKESK in the germline V gene. For the CDR3, the DNA is TGTGCCAGCAGCCAAGTCACAGGGGCCAATGAGCAGTTCTTC. Its protein product is CASSQVTGANEQFF. Complete variable domain (other parts from reference TRBV14 and TRBJ2-1): EAGVTQFPSHSVIEKGQTVTLRCDPISGHDNLYWYRRVMGKEIKFLLHFVKESKQDESGMPNNRFLAERTGGTYSTLKVQPAELEDSGVYFCASSQVTGANEQFFGPGTRLTVL.

DNA for the CDR3: TGCGCCAGCAGCTTGGGACTAGCGAGCCAAGAGACCCAGTACTTC. Residues: CASSLGLASQETQYF. The chain uses TRBV5-1 and TRBJ2-5, with 8 bases lining up with TRBD2. Germline V gives CDR1 SGHRS, CDR2 YFSETQ. This CDR3 comprises 15 residues. The V segment lost 0 bases and the J segment 1 base; nucleotides outside the gene matches: 2.